The rows below give T cell receptor beta chains drawn from one sample of a study of blood T cell repertoires in COVID-19. TCRdb's table, derived via immunoSEQ multiplex PCR, lists solely in-frame clones and lacks some. This table has around 400,000 clones, over 75% appearing once. The sample consisted of peripheral blood. The source of these receptors is a woman aged 55-70 years with COVID-19, enrolled during active disease. Both conserved end residues are part of each CDR3. Each record gives: J gene, D gene, clone size, V gene, CDR3 DNA, CDR3 protein. The D gene is left open where the match is weak. Where a row states a size, it is once, few, many or the class of an expanded clone; other rows omit it.

TRBJ2-2 . . TRBV7-9 TGTGCCAGCAGCGAACAGACTAGTCCCGGGGAGCTGTTTTTT CASSEQTSPGELFF
TRBJ2-7 . . TRBV10-3 TGTGCCATCAGTGAGAGACAGATTCCCTACGAGCAGTACTTC CAISERQIPYEQYF
TRBJ2-7 TRBD2 . TRBV28 TGTGCCAGCAGTTCCCCGACTAGCGGCTCCTACGAGCAGTACTTC CASSSPTSGSYEQYF
TRBJ2-7 TRBD2 many TRBV12-5 TGTGCTAGTGGTTTGGTAGCGGGGGGATCGTACGAGCAGTACTTC CASGLVAGGSYEQYF
TRBJ2-4 . . TRBV19 TGTGCCAGTAGTATCAAGGGGCTTGAAAACATTCAGTACTTC CASSIKGLENIQYF
TRBJ2-7 . . TRBV6-1 TGTGCCAGCAGTGAAGGCAACAGAGTCTACGAGCAGTACTTC CASSEGNRVYEQYF
TRBJ2-5 TRBD2 once TRBV5-1 TGCGCCAGCAGCTCAACTCTAGCGGGGGTAGAGACCCAGTACTTC CASSSTLAGVETQYF
TRBJ2-3 . . TRBV9 TGTGCCAGCAGCCCCGGGGCGGGGAAAAACACAGATACGCAGTATTTT CASSPGAGKNTDTQYF
TRBJ2-2 . . TRBV11-2 TGTGCCAGCAGCTTAGCCGGGACATACACCGGGGAGCTGTTTTTT CASSLAGTYTGELFF
TRBJ1-1 . . TRBV18 TGTGCCAGCTCCGCCGGGAGGGTATCAGAAGCTTTCTTT CASSAGRVSEAFF
TRBJ2-2 . few TRBV2 TGTGCCAGCAGGATAACCTACTCCGGGGAGCTGTTTTTT CASRITYSGELFF
TRBJ1-4 . . TRBV24-1 TGTGCCACCAGTGATTCTGGGGCAGTTGGTGAAAAACTGTTTTTT CATSDSGAVGEKLFF
TRBJ1-2 . . TRBV7-9 TGTGCCAGCAGTTCAGACGGCCCGTGGAGGGATGGCTACACCTTC CASSSDGPWRDGYTF
TRBJ2-2 . . TRBV5-5 TGTGCCAGCAGCTTATTCGGGGACACCGGGGAGCTGTTTTTT CASSLFGDTGELFF
TRBJ2-6 . once TRBV5-1 TGCGCCAGCCACGAGGGATCCCAGCTCTCTGGGGCCAACGTCCTGACTTTC CASHEGSQLSGANVLTF
TRBJ1-2 TRBD1 . TRBV5-4 TGTGCCAGCAGCTTGGCGGGACAGGGCTACACCTTC CASSLAGQGYTF
TRBJ2-3 . . TRBV27 TGTGCCAGCAGTTTCGGGTATACGCAGTATTTT CASSFGYTQYF
TRBJ2-5 TRBD2 few TRBV5-1 TGCGCCAGCAGCGGGGGACTAGCGGGGCGGGAGACCCAGTACTTC CASSGGLAGRETQYF
TRBJ1-1 TRBD1 . TRBV6-2/TRBV6-3 TGTGCCAGCAGTGAGGACAGGGGAGCTGAAGCTTTCTTT CASSEDRGAEAFF
TRBJ1-4 TRBD1 . TRBV5-1 TGCGCCAGCAGCCCAACAGGGGCTTTAAATGAAAAACTGTTTTTT CASSPTGALNEKLFF
TRBJ2-3 . . TRBV3-1/TRBV3-2 TGTGCCAGCAGCCAAGGGGGGGTATTCACAGATACGCAGTATTTT CASSQGGVFTDTQYF
TRBJ2-6 TRBD2 once TRBV3-1/TRBV3-2 TGTGCCAGCAGCCAAACCTTAGGAGGGACTAGCGGTCCCCGCTCTGGGGCCAACGTCCTGACTTTC CASSQTLGGTSGPRSGANVLTF
TRBJ1-1 TRBD1 . TRBV18 TGTGCCAGCTCAACCACAGGGGGACTGAACACTGAAGCTTTCTTT CASSTTGGLNTEAFF
TRBJ2-5 TRBD2 . TRBV27 TGTGCCAGCACCCCGGGAGGGGCGGGAGAAGAGACCCAGTACTTC CASTPGGAGEETQYF
TRBJ1-6 . . TRBV7-6 TGTGCCAGCAGCTTAGTAACACCTCCTAATTCACCCCTCCACTTT CASSLVTPPNSPLHF
TRBJ1-4 TRBD1 . TRBV5-1 TGCGCCAGCAGTCAGGGGGCTGCTAATGAAAAACTGTTTTTT CASSQGAANEKLFF
TRBJ1-1 . . TRBV6-6 TGTGCCAGCACTCGGGACACCTTAAACACTGAAGCTTTCTTT CASTRDTLNTEAFF
TRBJ1-2 TRBD1 . TRBV7-3 TGTGCCAGCAGCTTAATGGGTCAGGGGGCTGAGGGCTACACCTTC CASSLMGQGAEGYTF
TRBJ2-7 . . TRBV5-1 TGCGCCAGCAGCTACGACAATTACGAGCAGTACTTC CASSYDNYEQYF
TRBJ1-2 TRBD1 . TRBV28 TGTGCCAGCAGTTTCAGGGGGCCCTATGGCTACACCTTC CASSFRGPYGYTF
TRBJ2-1 . . TRBV27 TGTGCCAGCAGTTTAGGAGGATACAATGAGCAGTTCTTC CASSLGGYNEQFF
TRBJ1-1 . once TRBV7-2 TGTGCCAGCAGCTTATCGGTGCCAAGCACTGAAGCTTTCTTT CASSLSVPSTEAFF
TRBJ1-2 . . TRBV5-1 TGCGCCAGCAGCCACACACAGGACAGCTATGGCTACACCTTC CASSHTQDSYGYTF
TRBJ1-4 . . TRBV18 TGTGCCAGCTCACCATGGGACAACAGGATGGTTAATGAAAAACTGTTTTTT CASSPWDNRMVNEKLFF
TRBJ2-3 TRBD2 . TRBV20-1 TGCAGTGCTAGTATCAGCGGGGGGGCGAAAGATACGCAGTATTTT CSASISGGAKDTQYF
TRBJ2-2 . . TRBV7-9 TGTGCCAGCAGCTCACAGGGCGCCGGGGAGCTGTTTTTT CASSSQGAGELFF
TRBJ1-5 TRBD1 . TRBV19 TGTGCCAGCAGACAGGGGGCTTATAGCAATCAGCCCCAGCATTTT CASRQGAYSNQPQHF
TRBJ2-1 TRBD2 few TRBV11-2 TGTGCCAGCAGACTAGCCCCCGGGACTAGTGTCAATGAGCAGTTCTTC CASRLAPGTSVNEQFF
TRBJ1-2 . . TRBV6-5 TGTGCCAGCAGTTACTCCCTTAACTATGGCTACACCTTC CASSYSLNYGYTF
TRBJ2-1 TRBD1 . TRBV19 TGTGCCAGTGCGGGACAGGGACCCAATGAGCAGTTCTTC CASAGQGPNEQFF
TRBJ2-2 . . TRBV28 TGTGCCACCGGTATTTCTACAGGGACCGTGAACACCGGGGAGCTGTTTTTT CATGISTGTVNTGELFF
TRBJ1-4 TRBD1 . TRBV6-5 TGTGCCAGCAGAGGGGGACAGAATGAAAAACTGTTTTTT CASRGGQNEKLFF
TRBJ1-2 . . TRBV27 TGTGCCAGCAGCCGACCCGGAGGTGGCTACACCTTC CASSRPGGGYTF
TRBJ2-7 . . TRBV25-1 TGTGCCAGCAGTACATGGACTCAGTCCTACGAGCAGTACTTC CASSTWTQSYEQYF
TRBJ2-7 TRBD2 . TRBV7-3 TGTGCCAGCAGCTTAATTCGGGGGGGCGAGCAGTACTTC CASSLIRGGEQYF
TRBJ2-2 . . TRBV19 TGTGCCAGTAGCCCCCTAGGGAACACCGGGGAGCTGTTTTTT CASSPLGNTGELFF
TRBJ2-1 TRBD2 . TRBV5-1 TGCGCCAGCAGCTTGGGTTCTAGCGGGGGGGCCTTGAATGAGCAGTTCTTC CASSLGSSGGALNEQFF
TRBJ2-2 . few TRBV7-2 TGTGCCAGCAGCTTACTCCGGAGCGCGAACACCGGGGAGCTGTTTTTT CASSLLRSANTGELFF
TRBJ2-3 . . TRBV18 TGTGCCAGCTCCCCTCGACAGGGGTCTAGCGGTGGGACATGGGATACGCAGTATTTT CASSPRQGSSGGTWDTQYF
TRBJ1-1 . . TRBV27 TGTGCCAGCAGTTTGGGTGGCAGGAGGGTTACTGAAGCTTTCTTT CASSLGGRRVTEAFF
TRBJ2-7 . . TRBV5-1 TGCGCCAGCAGCTCCCGGGACTTACCCTACGAGCAGTACTTC CASSSRDLPYEQYF
TRBJ2-7 . . TRBV7-9 TGTGCCAGCAGCTTAGGCGGAAGATGGGACGAGCAGTACTTC CASSLGGRWDEQYF
TRBJ2-3 . . TRBV2 TGTGCCAGCAGGGAGGCTAGCCGATCACCCACAGATACGCAGTATTTT CASREASRSPTDTQYF
TRBJ2-7 TRBD2 . TRBV19 TGTGCCAGTAGTTCACGACTAGCGGGGCCTTCCTACGAGCAGTACTTC CASSSRLAGPSYEQYF
TRBJ1-5 TRBD1 . TRBV15 TGTGCCACCAGCAGAGAGGGGGACAGGGGTCAGCCCCAGCATTTT CATSREGDRGQPQHF
TRBJ2-1 . . TRBV5-1 TGCGCCAGCAGCTTCCCACAGGGTCTGTACGATGAGCAGTTCTTC CASSFPQGLYDEQFF
TRBJ2-1 . . TRBV18 TGTGCCAGCTCACTTTCCAGGGGCCTATACAATGAGCAGTTCTTC CASSLSRGLYNEQFF